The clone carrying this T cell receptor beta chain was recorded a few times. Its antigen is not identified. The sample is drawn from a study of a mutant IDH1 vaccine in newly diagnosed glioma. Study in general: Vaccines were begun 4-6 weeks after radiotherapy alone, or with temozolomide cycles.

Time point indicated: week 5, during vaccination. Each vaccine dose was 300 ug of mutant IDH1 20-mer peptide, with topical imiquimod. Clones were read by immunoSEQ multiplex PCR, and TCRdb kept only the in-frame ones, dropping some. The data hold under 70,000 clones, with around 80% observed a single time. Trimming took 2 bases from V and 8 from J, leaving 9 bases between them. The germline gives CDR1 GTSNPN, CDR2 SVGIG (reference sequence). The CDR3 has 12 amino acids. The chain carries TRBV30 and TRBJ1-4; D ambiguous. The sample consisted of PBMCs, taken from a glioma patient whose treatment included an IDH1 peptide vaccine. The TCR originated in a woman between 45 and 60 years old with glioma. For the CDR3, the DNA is TGTGCCTGGAGTCCGGCCGGGGAAAAACTGTTTTTT. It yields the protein CAWSPAGEKLFF.